Given below is one TCR beta chain in context. These data come from a study of control samples from healthy donors and cancer patients. This CDR3 comprises 16 residues. The trim removed 2 bases at V and 5 bases at J, leaving 9 bases unmatched. Germline V gene sequence: CDR1 WSHSY, CDR2 SAAADI. The protocol was immunoSEQ multiplex PCR, while the TCRdb copy is restricted to in-frame clones and leaves out a portion. The sample contains 130,000 to 150,000 clones, more than 90% of which appear only once. The specimen sequenced was blood. This receptor was identified in a man in his thirties or forties in good health. The gene calls are TRBV10-2 and TRBJ2-7; TRBD1 matches 10 bases. CDR3 nucleotide sequence: TGCGCCAGCAGTGAGCCCAGACAGGGGGCTTCCCACGAGCAGTACTTC. This encodes CASSEPRQGASHEQYF.